The rows below give T cell receptor beta chains drawn from one sample of a study of T cell responses to AZD1222 COVID-19 vaccine. Assay: immunoSEQ multiplex PCR; the TCRdb copy retains only in-frame clones and omits some. The sample contains approximately 89,000 clones, just over 90% of which appear only once. Material: peripheral blood, obtained 28 days after the second AZD1222 dose. The source of these receptors is an adult who received the AZD1222 COVID-19 vaccine. Each CDR3 is given with its conserved first and last residue. Each record gives: J gene, clone size, V gene, D gene, CDR3 protein, CDR3 DNA. A D gene is named only where the DNA matches it firmly. Some rows mark clone size as missing; the rest say once, few, many or name a class of expanded clone.

TRBJ1-1	-	TRBV30	-	CAWSDLQGEAFF	TGTGCCTGGAGCGACCTACAGGGTGAAGCTTTCTTT
TRBJ1-2	-	TRBV4-1	-	CASSQDPTGVYGYTF	TGCGCCAGCAGCCAAGATCCCACAGGTGTCTATGGCTACACCTTC
TRBJ1-2	once	TRBV7-9	-	CASSLVIQEGYTF	TGTGCCAGCAGCTTAGTAATTCAAGAAGGCTACACCTTC
TRBJ1-2	-	TRBV7-9	TRBD1	CASSLPRTGFGTSGGYTF	TGTGCCAGCAGCTTACCCAGGACAGGGTTTGGCACCTCGGGAGGCTACACCTTC
TRBJ1-2	-	TRBV2	-	CASRIGTDYGYTF	TGTGCCAGCAGGATCGGGACGGACTATGGCTACACCTTC
TRBJ2-3	-	TRBV28	-	CASSTGGTTDTQYF	TGTGCCAGCAGCACAGGCGGCACCACAGATACGCAGTATTTT
TRBJ1-1	-	TRBV28	TRBD1	CASTPDRAHSMNTEAFF	TGTGCCAGCACCCCTGACAGGGCACACTCCATGAACACTGAAGCTTTCTTT
TRBJ2-7	-	TRBV27	TRBD2	CASSLPGGNFYEQYF	TGTGCCAGCAGTCTGCCGGGGGGAAACTTCTACGAGCAGTACTTC
TRBJ2-5	-	TRBV28	-	CASSFTRSGRETQYF	TGTGCCAGCAGTTTCACCAGGTCTGGGCGAGAGACCCAGTACTTC
TRBJ2-5	-	TRBV7-2	TRBD2	CASSLGETSGGASETQYF	TGTGCCAGCAGCTTAGGGGAGACTAGCGGGGGGGCCTCAGAGACCCAGTACTTC
TRBJ2-5	-	TRBV5-4	-	CASSPELAPRETQYF	TGTGCCAGCAGCCCCGAGTTGGCTCCGCGGGAGACCCAGTACTTC
TRBJ1-5	-	TRBV19	-	CASSIESSGRQPQHF	TGTGCCAGTAGTATTGAGAGTTCCGGGCGTCAGCCCCAGCATTTT
TRBJ1-3	-	TRBV21-1	-	CASSKTGHADTIYF	TGTGCCAGCAGCAAGACAGGGCACGCGGACACCATATATTTT
TRBJ1-2	-	TRBV15	-	CATSRGTAYGYTF	TGTGCCACCAGCAGAGGGACAGCCTATGGCTACACCTTC
TRBJ1-2	-	TRBV4-2	-	CASSQEIPDGGYGYTF	TGTGCCAGCAGCCAAGAGATCCCGGACGGGGGCTATGGCTACACCTTC
TRBJ2-3	-	TRBV27	-	CASSPRMSTDTQYF	TGTGCCAGCAGTCCCCGGATGAGCACAGATACGCAGTATTTT